Listed below are T cell receptor beta chains from one sample, sequenced in a study of T cells expressing NK-cell markers. TCRdb reworked the 5' RACE reads into one entry per CDR3 protein, no DNA. The listing contains 250,000 to 300,000 distinct CDR3 sequences. The sequencing input was blood T cells: a sorted CD56 or NKG2C T cell subset, CD4+ or CD8+ T cells, or bulk PBMC T cells (not recorded which). These receptors originate from a woman aged 18 to 75 in good health. The CDR3 runs from the conserved cysteine through the conserved F or W.

j_call: TRBJ2-5; v_call: TRBV29-1; cdr3_aa: CSVYGLAAQETQYF
j_call: TRBJ2-1; v_call: TRBV6-2/TRBV6-3; cdr3_aa: CASSYLRGSNEQFF
j_call: TRBJ2-3; v_call: TRBV12-3/TRBV12-4; cdr3_aa: CASSPGLKGGTDTQYF
j_call: TRBJ2-5; v_call: TRBV25-1; cdr3_aa: CASSAAETQYF
j_call: TRBJ2-1; v_call: TRBV7-3; cdr3_aa: CASSLTRDLGDEQFF
j_call: TRBJ2-1; v_call: TRBV6-2/TRBV6-3; cdr3_aa: CASSYWLNEQFF
j_call: TRBJ2-2; v_call: TRBV18; cdr3_aa: CASSPGRANTGELFF
j_call: TRBJ1-1; v_call: TRBV5-1; cdr3_aa: CASSGQGVNTEAFF
j_call: TRBJ2-4; v_call: TRBV12-3/TRBV12-4; cdr3_aa: CASSIFRPGAKNIQYF
j_call: TRBJ2-7; v_call: TRBV5-1; cdr3_aa: CASSLAAMASGEQYF
j_call: TRBJ2-1; v_call: TRBV7-6; cdr3_aa: CASTLSGVSYNEQFF
j_call: TRBJ1-1; v_call: TRBV9; cdr3_aa: CASSVGPGQTEAFF
j_call: TRBJ2-1; v_call: TRBV29-1; cdr3_aa: CSVLPSSFLFF